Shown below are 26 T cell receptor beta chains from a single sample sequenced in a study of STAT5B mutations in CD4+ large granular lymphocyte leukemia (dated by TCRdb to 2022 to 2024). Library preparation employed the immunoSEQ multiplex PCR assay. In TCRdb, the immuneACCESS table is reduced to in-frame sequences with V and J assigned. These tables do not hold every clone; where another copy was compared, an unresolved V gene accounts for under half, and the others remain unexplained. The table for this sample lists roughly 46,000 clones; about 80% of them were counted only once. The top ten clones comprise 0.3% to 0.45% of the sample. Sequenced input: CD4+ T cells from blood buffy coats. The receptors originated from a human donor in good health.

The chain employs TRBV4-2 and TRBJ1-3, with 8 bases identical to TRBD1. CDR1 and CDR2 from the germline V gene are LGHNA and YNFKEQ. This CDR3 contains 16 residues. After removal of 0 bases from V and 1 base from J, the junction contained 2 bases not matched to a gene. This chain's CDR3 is CASSQDRTGSGNTIYF. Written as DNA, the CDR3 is TGTGCCAGCAGCCAAGACCGGACAGGGTCTGGAAACACCATATATTTT.

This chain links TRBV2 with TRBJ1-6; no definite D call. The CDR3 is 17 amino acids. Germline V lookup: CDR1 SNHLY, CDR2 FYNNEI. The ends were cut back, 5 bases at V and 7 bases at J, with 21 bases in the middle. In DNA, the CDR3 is TGTGCCAGCAGTCCGCGACCGACCTCGGACGGGAATTCACCCCTCCACTTT. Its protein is CASSPRPTSDGNSPLHF.

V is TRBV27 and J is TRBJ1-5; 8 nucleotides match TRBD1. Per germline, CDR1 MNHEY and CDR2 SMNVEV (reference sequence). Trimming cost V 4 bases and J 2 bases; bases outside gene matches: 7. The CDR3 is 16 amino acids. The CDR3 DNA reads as TGTGCCAGCAGTTCCGGGACAGGTGCCGGCAATCAGCCCCAGCATTTT. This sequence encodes CASSSGTGAGNQPQHF.

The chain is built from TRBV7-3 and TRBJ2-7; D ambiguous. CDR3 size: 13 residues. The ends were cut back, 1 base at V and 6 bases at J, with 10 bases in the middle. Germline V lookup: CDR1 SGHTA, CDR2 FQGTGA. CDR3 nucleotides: TGTGCCAGCAGCTTAATCGTCACAAGCGAGCAGTACTTC. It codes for CASSLIVTSEQYF.

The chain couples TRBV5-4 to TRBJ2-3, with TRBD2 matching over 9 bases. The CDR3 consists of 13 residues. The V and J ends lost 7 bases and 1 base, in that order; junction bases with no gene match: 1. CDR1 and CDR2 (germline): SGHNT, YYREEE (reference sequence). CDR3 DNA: TGTGCCAGCCGACTAGCGGGCACAGATACGCAGTATTTT. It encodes CASRLAGTDTQYF. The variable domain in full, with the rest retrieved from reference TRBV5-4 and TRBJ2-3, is ETGVTQSPTHLIKTRGQQVTLRCSSQSGHNTVSWYQQALGQGPQFIFQYYREEENGRGNFPPRFSGLQFPNYSSELNVNALELDDSALYLCASRLAGTDTQYFGPGTRLTVL.

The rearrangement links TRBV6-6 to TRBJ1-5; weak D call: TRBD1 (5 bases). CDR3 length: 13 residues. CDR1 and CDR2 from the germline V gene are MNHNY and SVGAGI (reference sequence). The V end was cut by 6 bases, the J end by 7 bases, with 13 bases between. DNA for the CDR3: TGTGCCAGCAGGGGACGGTCTCCGCAGCCCCAGCATTTT. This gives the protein CASRGRSPQPQHF.

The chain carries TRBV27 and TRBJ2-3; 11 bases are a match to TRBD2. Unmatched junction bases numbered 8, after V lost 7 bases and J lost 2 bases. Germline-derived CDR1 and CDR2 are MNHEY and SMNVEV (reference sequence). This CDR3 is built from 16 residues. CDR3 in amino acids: CASTPLAGVTTDTQYF. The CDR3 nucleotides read TGTGCCAGCACTCCACTAGCGGGAGTGACCACAGATACGCAGTATTTT.

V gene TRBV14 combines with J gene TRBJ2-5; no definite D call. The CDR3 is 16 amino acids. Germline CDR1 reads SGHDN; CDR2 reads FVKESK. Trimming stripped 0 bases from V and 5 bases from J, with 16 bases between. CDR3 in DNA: TGTGCCAGCAGCCAAGAAAAAGGCGTGCGGATTGAGACCCAGTACTTC. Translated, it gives CASSQEKGVRIETQYF.

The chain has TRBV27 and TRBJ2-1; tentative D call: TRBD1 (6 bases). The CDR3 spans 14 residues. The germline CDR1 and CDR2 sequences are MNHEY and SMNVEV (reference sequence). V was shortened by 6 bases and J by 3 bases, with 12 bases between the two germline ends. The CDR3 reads CASRGARLYNEQFF. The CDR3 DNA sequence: TGTGCCAGCAGGGGGGCCAGACTCTACAATGAGCAGTTCTTC.

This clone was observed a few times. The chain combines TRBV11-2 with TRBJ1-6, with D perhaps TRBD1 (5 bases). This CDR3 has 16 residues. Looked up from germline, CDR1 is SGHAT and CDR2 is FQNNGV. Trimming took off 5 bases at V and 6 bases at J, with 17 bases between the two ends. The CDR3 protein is CASSTPQRGFNSPLHF. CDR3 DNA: TGTGCCAGCAGCACACCCCAACGGGGGTTTAATTCACCCCTCCACTTT.

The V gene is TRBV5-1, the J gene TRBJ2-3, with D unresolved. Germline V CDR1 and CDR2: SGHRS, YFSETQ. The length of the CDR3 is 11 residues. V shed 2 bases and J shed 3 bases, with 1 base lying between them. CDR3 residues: CASSFTDTQYF. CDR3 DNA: TGCGCCAGCAGCTTTACAGATACGCAGTATTTT.

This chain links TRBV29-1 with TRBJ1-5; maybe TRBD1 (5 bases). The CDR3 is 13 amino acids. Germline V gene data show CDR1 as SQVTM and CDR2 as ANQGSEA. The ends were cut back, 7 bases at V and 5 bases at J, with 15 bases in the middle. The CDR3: CSAGGGSDQPQHF. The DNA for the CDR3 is TGCAGCGCCGGGGGGGGTTCGGATCAGCCCCAGCATTTT.

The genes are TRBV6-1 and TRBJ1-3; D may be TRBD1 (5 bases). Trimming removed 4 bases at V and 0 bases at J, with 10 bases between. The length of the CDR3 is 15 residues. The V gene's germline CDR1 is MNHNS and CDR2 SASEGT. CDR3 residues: CASSARGRSGNTIYF. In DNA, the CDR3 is TGTGCCAGCAGTGCCCGGGGCCGCTCTGGAAACACCATATATTTT.

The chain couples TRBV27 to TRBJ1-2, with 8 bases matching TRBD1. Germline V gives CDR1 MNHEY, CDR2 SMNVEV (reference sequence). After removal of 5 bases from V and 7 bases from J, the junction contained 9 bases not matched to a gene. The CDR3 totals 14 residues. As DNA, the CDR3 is TGTGCCAGCAGTGAATCCGGGACAGGTTTTGGCTACACCTTC. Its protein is CASSESGTGFGYTF.

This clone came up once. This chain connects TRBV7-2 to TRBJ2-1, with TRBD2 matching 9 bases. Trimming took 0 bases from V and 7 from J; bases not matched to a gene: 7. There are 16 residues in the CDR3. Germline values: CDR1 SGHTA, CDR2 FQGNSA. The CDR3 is CASSLARVAGVNEQFF. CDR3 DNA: TGTGCCAGCAGCTTAGCCCGGGTAGCGGGAGTTAATGAGCAGTTCTTC. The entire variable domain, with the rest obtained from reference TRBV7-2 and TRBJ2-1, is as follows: GAGVSQSPSNKVTEKGKDVELRCDPISGHTALYWYRQSLGQGLEFLIYFQGNSAPDKSGLPSDRFSAERTGGSVSTLTIQRTQQEDSAVYLCASSLARVAGVNEQFFGPGTRLTVL.

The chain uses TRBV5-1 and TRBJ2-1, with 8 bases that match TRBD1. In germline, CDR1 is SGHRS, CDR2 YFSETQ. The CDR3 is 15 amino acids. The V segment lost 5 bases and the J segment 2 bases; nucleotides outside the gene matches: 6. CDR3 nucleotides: TGCGCCAGCAGACCAGGGGGCACAACCTACAATGAGCAGTTCTTC. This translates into CASRPGGTTYNEQFF. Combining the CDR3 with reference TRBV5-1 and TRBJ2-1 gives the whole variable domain KAGVTQTPRYLIKTRGQQVTLSCSPISGHRSVSWYQQTPGQGLQFLFEYFSETQRNKGNFPGRFSGRQFSNSRSEMNVSTLELGDSALYLCASRPGGTTYNEQFFGPGTRLTVL.

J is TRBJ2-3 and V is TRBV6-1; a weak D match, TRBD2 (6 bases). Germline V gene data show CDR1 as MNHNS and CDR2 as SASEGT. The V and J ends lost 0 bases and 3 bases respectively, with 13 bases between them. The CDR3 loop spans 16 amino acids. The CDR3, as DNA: TGTGCCAGCAGTGAAGCTGGGAGCGGGCCTACAGATACGCAGTATTTT. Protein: CASSEAGSGPTDTQYF.

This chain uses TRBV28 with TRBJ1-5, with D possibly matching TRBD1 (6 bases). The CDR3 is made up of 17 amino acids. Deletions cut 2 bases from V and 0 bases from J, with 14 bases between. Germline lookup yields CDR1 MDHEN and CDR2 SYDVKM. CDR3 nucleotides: TGTGCCAGCAGTTTAACCCTTGGGGGCTATAGCAATCAGCCCCAGCATTTT. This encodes CASSLTLGGYSNQPQHF.

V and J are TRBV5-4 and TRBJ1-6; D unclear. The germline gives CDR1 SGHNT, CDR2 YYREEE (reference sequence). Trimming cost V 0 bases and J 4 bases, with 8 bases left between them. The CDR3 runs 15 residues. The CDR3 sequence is CASSLDSLYNSPLHF. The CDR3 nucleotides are TGTGCCAGCAGCTTGGACAGTCTTTATAATTCACCCCTCCACTTT.

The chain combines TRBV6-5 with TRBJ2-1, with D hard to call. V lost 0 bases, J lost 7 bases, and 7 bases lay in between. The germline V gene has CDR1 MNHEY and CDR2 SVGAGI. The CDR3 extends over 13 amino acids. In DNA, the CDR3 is TGTGCCAGCAGTTACTCGAAGGTGAATGAGCAGTTCTTC. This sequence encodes CASSYSKVNEQFF.

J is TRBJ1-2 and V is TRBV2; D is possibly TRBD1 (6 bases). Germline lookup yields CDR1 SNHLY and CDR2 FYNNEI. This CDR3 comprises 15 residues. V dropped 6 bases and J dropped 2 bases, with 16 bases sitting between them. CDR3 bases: TGTGCCAGCAGCTTAACCGGACAGCCCAACTATGGCTACACCTTC. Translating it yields CASSLTGQPNYGYTF.

The chain's CDR3 is CASSPRATNEKLFF. CDR3 coding DNA: TGTGCCAGCAGCCCCCGCGCAACTAATGAAAAACTGTTTTTT. This chain uses TRBV7-8 with TRBJ1-4; no firm D call. Per germline, CDR1 SGHVS and CDR2 FQNEAQ. V lost 5 bases and J 0 bases, leaving 7 bases between the germline ends. The CDR3 is made up of 14 amino acids. Full variable domain (missing parts from reference TRBV7-8 and TRBJ1-4): GAGVSQSPRYKVAKRGQDVALRCDPISGHVSLFWYQQALGQGPEFLTYFQNEAQLDKSGLPSDRFFAERPEGSVSTLKIQRTQQEDSAVYLCASSPRATNEKLFFGSGTQLSVL.

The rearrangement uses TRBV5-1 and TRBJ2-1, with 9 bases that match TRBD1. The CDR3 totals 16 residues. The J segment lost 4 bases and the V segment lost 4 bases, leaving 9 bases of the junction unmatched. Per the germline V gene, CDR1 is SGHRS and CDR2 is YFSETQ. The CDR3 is CASSPGWTGAYNEQFF. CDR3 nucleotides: TGCGCCAGCAGCCCGGGGTGGACAGGGGCATACAATGAGCAGTTCTTC.

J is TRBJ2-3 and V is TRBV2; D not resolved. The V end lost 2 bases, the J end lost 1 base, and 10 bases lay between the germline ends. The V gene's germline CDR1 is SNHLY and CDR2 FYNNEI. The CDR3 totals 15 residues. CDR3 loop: CASSETWSRTDTQYF. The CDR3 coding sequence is TGTGCCAGCAGTGAAACGTGGTCTCGCACAGATACGCAGTATTTT. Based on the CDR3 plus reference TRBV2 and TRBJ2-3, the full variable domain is EPEVTQTPSHQVTQMGQEVILRCVPISNHLYFYWYRQILGQKVEFLVSFYNNEISEKSEIFDDQFSVERPDGSNFTLKIRSTKLEDSAMYFCASSETWSRTDTQYFGPGTRLTVL.

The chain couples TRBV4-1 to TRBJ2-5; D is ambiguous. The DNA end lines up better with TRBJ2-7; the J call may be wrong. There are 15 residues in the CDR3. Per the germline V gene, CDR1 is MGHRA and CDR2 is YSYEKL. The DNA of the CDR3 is TGCGCCAGCAGCCAAGCGGCGCTGGTCTCCTACGAGCAGTACTTC. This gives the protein CASSQAALVSYEQYF.

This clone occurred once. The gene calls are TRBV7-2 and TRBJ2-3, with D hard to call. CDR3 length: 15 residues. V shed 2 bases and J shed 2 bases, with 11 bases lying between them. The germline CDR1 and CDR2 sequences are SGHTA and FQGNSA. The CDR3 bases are TGTGCCAGCAGCTTATGGGGTAGAGTCACAGATACGCAGTATTTT. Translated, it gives CASSLWGRVTDTQYF.